The 24 T cell receptor beta chains reported below all come from one sample, sequenced in a study of cytomegalovirus exposure and HLA in healthy donors. The PCR employed 60 Vbeta primers together with 13 Jbeta primers. The data were produced by immunoSEQ multiplex PCR, yet TCRdb's version contains in-frame clones alone and is incomplete. The table lists some 91,000 clones, 60% to 65% of them singletons, with 2% to 2.5% in the top ten. Source material: PBMCs. These receptor sequences come from a human donor in good health.

A single count supports this clone. The rearrangement uses TRBV7-2 and TRBJ2-5, with TRBD2 identical over 8 bases. The CDR3 spans 16 residues. Germline loops: CDR1 SGHTA, CDR2 FQGNSA. Losses at the gene ends were 2 bases for V and 2 bases for J; bases not matched to a gene: 7. Here the CDR3 DNA reads TGTGCCAGCAGCTTAATCGGGGGGGGTCCTCAAGAGACCCAGTACTTC. Translated, it gives CASSLIGGGPQETQYF.

In DNA form, the CDR3 reads TGTGCCAGCAGCTTTTCAGGGTACGGCTACACCTTC. Translating gives CASSFSGYGYTF. The V gene is TRBV7-2, the J gene TRBJ1-2; D may be TRBD1 (5 bases). Trimming removed 3 bases from V and 8 bases from J, with 10 bases in between. Looked up from germline, CDR1 is SGHTA and CDR2 is FQGNSA. This CDR3 is 12 amino acids long.

J is TRBJ1-6 and V is TRBV9, with 9 bases lining up with TRBD1. This CDR3 has 15 residues. V lost 5 bases, J lost 5 bases, and 5 bases stayed unmatched. The germline gives CDR1 SGDLS, CDR2 YYNGEE. DNA for the CDR3: TGTGCCAGCAGTGGCGGGACAGGGCATAATTCACCCCTCCACTTT. The encoded protein is CASSGGTGHNSPLHF.

V and J are TRBV7-8 and TRBJ2-1; possibly TRBD1 for D (6 bases). CDR1 is SGHVS, CDR2 FQNEAQ, per germline. V gave up 5 bases and J gave up 5 bases, with 10 bases separating them. CDR3 length equals 13 residues. The CDR3 DNA reads as TGTGCCAGCAGCCTGAACAGGGACAATGAGCAGTTCTTC. Its translation is CASSLNRDNEQFF. Complete variable domain (other parts from reference TRBV7-8 and TRBJ2-1): GAGVSQSPRYKVAKRGQDVALRCDPISGHVSLFWYQQALGQGPEFLTYFQNEAQLDKSGLPSDRFFAERPEGSVSTLKIQRTQQEDSAVYLCASSLNRDNEQFFGPGTRLTVL.

The chain uses TRBV6-4 and TRBJ1-5; 8 bases are shared with TRBD1. The V gene end was trimmed by 4 bases and the J gene end by 2 bases; junction bases not matched to a gene: 7. CDR1 and CDR2 (germline): MRHNA, SNTAGT. This CDR3 has 16 amino acids. The CDR3 nucleotides read TGTGCCAGCAGTGTCTTCGAACAGGGGGGCAATCAGCCCCAGCATTTT. It is translated as CASSVFEQGGNQPQHF.

Of note for this clone: Sequence at one end of the junction differs from germline and may be a read error. This chain connects TRBV7-7 to TRBJ2-7, with 8 positions matching TRBD2. Germline V gene sequence: CDR1 SSHAT, CDR2 FNYEAQ (reference sequence). This CDR3 has 15 amino acids. The CDR3 DNA follows: TGTGCTAGCAGCTTAGGTAGCGGGGACTCCTACGAGCAGTACTTC. Its protein is CASSLGSGDSYEQYF.

This CDR3 reads CASSPQANYGYTF. In DNA, the CDR3 is TGTGCCAGCAGCCCACAAGCTAACTATGGCTACACCTTC. V gene TRBV2 combines with J gene TRBJ1-2; D unresolved. There are 13 residues in the CDR3. V shed 6 bases and J shed 0 bases, with 8 bases lying between them. The V gene's germline CDR1 is SNHLY and CDR2 FYNNEI.

This clone was seen only a few times. This sequence joins TRBV7-2 and TRBJ2-5; 8 nucleotides agree with TRBD2. There are 16 residues in the CDR3. CDR1 SGHTA and CDR2 FQGNSA come from the germline V gene. The V segment lost 1 base and the J segment 4 bases; nucleotides outside the gene matches: 8. The CDR3 DNA reads TGTGCCAGCAGCTTAGAATCTACGGGGGGGGCAGAGACCCAGTACTTC. Translation: CASSLESTGGAETQYF.

The chain has TRBV6-5 and TRBJ1-1; weak D call: TRBD1 (6 bases). The CDR3 consists of 13 residues. Germline lookup yields CDR1 MNHEY and CDR2 SVGAGI. Trimming took off 6 bases at V and 7 bases at J, with 15 bases between the two ends. CDR3 sequence: CASSRGGIGEAFF. In DNA, the CDR3 is TGTGCCAGCAGCCGAGGGGGAATCGGTGAAGCTTTCTTT.

In this sample, this clone turned up once. The V and J genes are TRBV7-2 and TRBJ1-2; unclear D gene. CDR3 length: 13 amino acids. Germline lookup yields CDR1 SGHTA and CDR2 FQGNSA. Trimming removed 5 bases from V and 5 bases from J, with 12 bases in between. In DNA form, the CDR3 reads TGTGCCAGCAGCCCCGGTCCCCTTTATGGCTACACCTTC. This encodes CASSPGPLYGYTF. The full variable domain, rest sourced from reference TRBV7-2 and TRBJ1-2, is GAGVSQSPSNKVTEKGKDVELRCDPISGHTALYWYRQSLGQGLEFLIYFQGNSAPDKSGLPSDRFSAERTGGSVSTLTIQRTQQEDSAVYLCASSPGPLYGYTFGSGTRLTVV.

The chain recombines TRBV4-3 with TRBJ1-4, with a possible D match to TRBD1 (5 bases). Germline CDR1 LGHNA, CDR2 YSLEER. The V end was cut by 0 bases, the J end by 2 bases, with 13 bases between. The CDR3 length is 17 residues. The chain's CDR3 is CASSQDSGAGTNEKLFF. CDR3 sequence (DNA): TGCGCCAGCAGCCAAGATAGCGGGGCCGGGACTAATGAAAAACTGTTTTTT.

V gene TRBV7-9 combines with J gene TRBJ2-5, with TRBD2 as a possible D gene (6 bases). CDR1 SEHNR and CDR2 FQNEAQ come from the germline V gene (reference sequence). Trimming pared 4 bases from V and 3 bases from J, leaving 12 bases between. The length of the CDR3 is 14 residues. The CDR3 is CASSSRRLEETQYF. The CDR3 DNA sequence: TGTGCCAGCAGCTCTCGGAGACTAGAAGAGACCCAGTACTTC.

The V call is TRBV7-2, the J call TRBJ1-3; D not resolved. Trimming left V 5 bases short and J 0 bases short, with 8 bases between. CDR3 length: 14 amino acids. Germline CDR1 is SGHTA and CDR2 is FQGNSA. The DNA for the CDR3 is TGTGCCAGCAGCCCTGCAGGCTCTGGAAACACCATATATTTT. It yields the protein CASSPAGSGNTIYF.

This clone has just one count. V and J are TRBV5-4 and TRBJ1-2; possibly TRBD1 for D (5 bases). Per the germline V gene, CDR1 is SGHNT and CDR2 is YYREEE (reference sequence). This CDR3 region has 14 residues. The germline V and J ends were trimmed by 2 bases and 5 bases, with 13 bases remaining between them. This CDR3 reads CASSFGGIGYGYTF. The CDR3, as DNA: TGTGCCAGCAGCTTCGGGGGGATTGGTTATGGCTACACCTTC.

The V gene is TRBV29-1, the J gene TRBJ1-1; possibly TRBD1 for D (6 bases). Germline V CDR1 and CDR2: SQVTM, ANQGSEA. Trimming removed 3 bases from V and 4 bases from J, with 9 bases in between. There are 12 residues in the CDR3. CDR3 sequence: CSVDGGPTEAFF. CDR3 sequence (DNA): TGCAGCGTTGACGGGGGGCCCACTGAAGCTTTCTTT.

This rearrangement joins TRBV25-1 to TRBJ2-7; D is perhaps TRBD2 (6 bases). This CDR3 contains 14 residues. Germline CDR1 and CDR2: MGHDK and SYGVNS. Trimming stripped 5 bases from V and 4 bases from J, with 15 bases between. Here the CDR3 DNA reads TGTGCCAGCAGTAGTGCGGGGCAAAGGTACGAGCAGTACTTC. Translated, it gives CASSSAGQRYEQYF.

The J gene is TRBJ1-1, the V gene TRBV6-6; D is uncertain. Germline loops: CDR1 MNHNY, CDR2 SVGAGI (reference sequence). There are 14 residues in the CDR3. V lost 6 bases to trimming and J lost 1 base, with 12 bases between them. The CDR3 nucleotides are TGTGCCAGCAGGAGTGGGCATGCGAACACTGAAGCTTTCTTT. Protein: CASRSGHANTEAFF.

The V and J genes are TRBV7-9 and TRBJ1-3, with TRBD1 matching over 8 bases. V was clipped by 1 base and J by 4 bases; unmatched bases: 6. CDR1 and CDR2 (germline): SEHNR, FQNEAQ (reference sequence). This CDR3 spans 16 amino acids. The CDR3: CASSLDPRGLGNTIYF. The CDR3 DNA reads TGTGCCAGCAGCTTAGACCCCAGGGGGCTCGGAAACACCATATATTTT.

This CDR3 is CASSMDIHQPQHF. Here the CDR3 DNA reads TGTGCCAGCAGCATGGACATTCACCAGCCCCAGCATTTT. The chain has TRBV7-3 and TRBJ1-5; D possibly corresponds to TRBD1 (5 bases). Trimming cost V 5 bases and J 7 bases, with 12 bases left between them. Germline assignment: CDR1 SGHTA and CDR2 FQGTGA. There are 13 residues in the CDR3.

The V and J genes are TRBV5-1 and TRBJ2-3; TRBD2 aligns across 15 bases. V lost 0 bases, J lost 5 bases, and 7 bases stayed unmatched. The CDR3 sequence is 18 residues long. Looked up from germline, CDR1 is SGHRS and CDR2 is YFSETQ. CDR3 loop: CASSLARTSGGAVDTQYF. The CDR3 DNA follows: TGCGCCAGCAGCTTGGCCAGGACTAGCGGGGGGGCTGTAGATACGCAGTATTTT.

The V and J genes are TRBV4-2 and TRBJ1-1; 7 bases fit TRBD1. Germline V lookup: CDR1 LGHNA, CDR2 YNFKEQ. The CDR3 sequence is 14 residues long. The junction had 9 bases not matched to a gene; V was cut back by 4 bases and J by 7 bases. The DNA of the CDR3 is TGTGCCAGCAGCCTAACTATTGGGACAGTTGAAGCTTTCTTT. Amino acids: CASSLTIGTVEAFF.

The chain uses TRBV30 and TRBJ1-6; no firm D call. The CDR3 is 16 amino acids. V was clipped by 0 bases and J by 6 bases, with 15 bases between them. Germline V gene data show CDR1 as GTSNPN and CDR2 as SVGIG (reference sequence). The CDR3 coding sequence is TGTGCCTGGAGTGTACGAGGGTCGTTCGGTAATTCACCCCTCCACTTT. Amino acids: CAWSVRGSFGNSPLHF. The full variable domain, in which reference TRBV30 and TRBJ1-6 provide the parts outside the CDR3, is SQTIHQWPATLVQPVGSPLSLECTVEGTSNPNLYWYRQAAGRGLQLLFYSVGIGQISSEVPQNLSASRPQDRQFILSSKKLLLSDSGFYLCAWSVRGSFGNSPLHFGNGTRLTVT.

V usage is TRBV7-6 and J usage is TRBJ2-1; 7 bases map to TRBD1. Germline CDR1 reads SGHVS; CDR2 reads FNYEAQ. V shed 6 bases and J 3 bases; nucleotides not matched to a gene: 8. The CDR3 length is 15 residues. The CDR3 coding sequence is TGTGCCAGCAGTCGCTCCCGGGACAGCTACAATGAGCAGTTCTTC. Translating gives CASSRSRDSYNEQFF.

Only a few counts were recorded for this clone. The chain carries TRBV19 and TRBJ2-4; 9 bases fit TRBD1. From germline, CDR1 is LNHDA and CDR2 SQIVND (reference sequence). V shed 4 bases and J 9 bases; nucleotides not matched to a gene: 4. This CDR3 has 13 residues. CDR3 protein: CASSTGQGGIQYF. In DNA, the CDR3 is TGTGCCAGTAGTACGGGACAGGGAGGCATTCAGTACTTC. The full variable domain, rest sourced from reference TRBV19 and TRBJ2-4, is DGGITQSPKYLFRKEGQNVTLSCEQNLNHDAMYWYRQDPGQGLRLIYYSQIVNDFQKGDIAEGYSVSREKKESFPLTVTSAQKNPTAFYLCASSTGQGGIQYFGAGTRLSVL.